One sample yielded the 4 T cell receptor beta chains listed below, sequenced in a study of blood T cells in healthy people across ages. Then a second PCR, running roughly 6 to 11 cycles, was carried out with a sample-barcoded 5' primer and a J-beta primer mix. In TCRdb, the 5' RACE reads were re-called with MiXCR into one record per CDR3 protein. The sample contains about 1.4 million distinct CDR3 sequences, approximately 63% of which appear only once. The material sequenced was blood. The receptors were sampled from a young man in good health.

The chain uses TRBV5-4 and TRBJ2-7; 8 positions agree with TRBD1. CDR3 length equals 15 residues. Trimming cost V 2 bases and J 2 bases; bases outside gene matches: 6. The germline V gene encodes CDR1 SGHNT and CDR2 YYREEE (reference sequence). For the CDR3, the DNA is TGTGCCAGCAGCTTCGATCGGACAGGGACCTACGAGCAGTACTTC. Its translation is CASSFDRTGTYEQYF.

The chain uses TRBV7-2 and TRBJ1-5, with D hard to call. CDR3 size: 12 residues. V was pared by 10 bases and J by 0 bases, with 7 bases between. Germline V gives CDR1 SGHTA, CDR2 FQGNSA. As DNA, the CDR3 is TGTGCCACCGGAGATAGCAATCAGCCCCAGCATTTT. This translates into CATGDSNQPQHF.

The J gene is TRBJ2-1, the V gene TRBV7-9; perhaps TRBD2 as D (5 bases). CDR1 and CDR2 from the germline V gene are SEHNR and FQNEAQ (reference sequence). This CDR3 has 15 amino acids. The germline V and J ends were trimmed by 5 bases and 5 bases, with 16 bases remaining between them. CDR3 in DNA: TGTGCCAGCAGCCCACTTAGCGAGATGAACAATGAGCAGTTCTTC. The encoded protein is CASSPLSEMNNEQFF.

The gene calls are TRBV20-1 and TRBJ1-3, with unresolved D. The CDR3 loop spans 14 amino acids. Germline CDR1 and CDR2: DFQATT and SNEGSKA (reference sequence). V was shortened by 3 bases and J by 0 bases, with 9 bases between the two germline ends. This CDR3 reads CSARAQDSGNTIYF. DNA of the CDR3: TGCAGTGCTAGGGCTCAGGACTCTGGAAACACCATATATTTT.